Below are 5 T cell receptor beta chains sequenced from a single sample in a study of T cell responses to AZD1222 COVID-19 vaccine. TCRdb's table, derived via immunoSEQ multiplex PCR, lists solely in-frame clones and lacks some. Counted here are 200,000 to 250,000 clones, about 93% occurring once; the ten biggest clones make up 1%. This sample comprised peripheral blood, obtained on day 0 of MenACWY control vaccination. The receptors here all came from an adult in good health.

This chain connects TRBV4-1 to TRBJ1-5; D unresolved. CDR3 length: 12 residues. The germline V and J ends were trimmed by 1 base and 9 bases, with 7 bases remaining between them. Germline V gives CDR1 MGHRA, CDR2 YSYEKL. The CDR3 region is CASSQVGGPQHF. In DNA, the CDR3 is TGCGCCAGCAGCCAAGTTGGTGGGCCCCAGCATTTT.

This sequence joins TRBV18 and TRBJ2-3, with D perhaps matching TRBD2 (6 bases). This CDR3 has 15 amino acids. Trimming left V 6 bases short and J 3 bases short, with 16 bases between. Germline V gene sequence: CDR1 KGHSH, CDR2 LQKENI. The CDR3 sequence: CASSLGRGSTDTQYF. The CDR3 nucleotides read TGTGCCAGCTCCCTGGGGCGGGGTTCAACAGATACGCAGTATTTT.

The chain employs TRBV6-5 and TRBJ1-6; D perhaps matches TRBD1 (5 bases). The CDR3 covers 12 residues. Germline CDR1 and CDR2: MNHEY and SVGAGI. V gave up 4 bases and J gave up 13 bases, with 11 bases separating them. CDR3 protein: CASSWGERPLHF. In nucleotides, the CDR3 is TGTGCCAGCAGTTGGGGGGAGAGGCCCCTCCACTTT.

The chain has TRBV19 and TRBJ1-1; D unresolved. With 6 bases removed from V and 1 base from J, the gap between germline ends came to 12 bases. CDR1 is LNHDA, CDR2 SQIVND, per germline (reference sequence). This CDR3 is built from 14 residues. CDR3 sequence (DNA): TGTGCCAGTAGGTCAAAAGGTACGAACACTGAAGCTTTCTTT. It yields the protein CASRSKGTNTEAFF.

The CDR3 reads CASSQDPLAGGNPDTQYF. The CDR3 DNA follows: TGTGCCAGCAGCCAAGATCCCCTGGCAGGGGGCAACCCAGATACGCAGTATTTT. This sequence joins TRBV4-2 and TRBJ2-3; 8 bases are a match to TRBD1. V dropped 0 bases and J dropped 4; count of bases not matched to a gene: 12. Germline CDR1 reads LGHNA; CDR2 reads YNFKEQ. This CDR3 contains 18 residues.